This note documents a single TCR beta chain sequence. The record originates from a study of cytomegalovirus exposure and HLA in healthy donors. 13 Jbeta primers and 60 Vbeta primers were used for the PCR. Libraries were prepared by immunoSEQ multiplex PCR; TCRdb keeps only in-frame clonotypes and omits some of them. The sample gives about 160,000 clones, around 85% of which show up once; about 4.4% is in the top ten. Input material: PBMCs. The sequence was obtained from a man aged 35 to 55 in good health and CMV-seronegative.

DNA of the CDR3: TGTGCCAGCAGTCGGACAGTCGGAAGGGAGCAGTACTTC. As protein: CASSRTVGREQYF. The rearrangement uses TRBV6-5 and TRBJ2-7; maybe TRBD1 (6 bases). CDR1 and CDR2 from the germline V gene are MNHEY and SVGAGI. The CDR3 covers 13 residues. V was trimmed by 5 bases and J by 7 bases, leaving 15 bases between them.